Listed here is a single TCR beta chain. This clonotype was seen repeatedly, ten times or more. Its antigen is currently not known. The sample holds no much larger clone one base away, and base qualities are not on file. The data originate from a study of CD8 T cells in ankylosing spondylitis (TCRdb year 2017). Concerning the study at large: The study set out to find disease-linked TCR variants by profiling T cell receptor beta repertoires in ankylosing spondylitis patients and healthy donors. Peripheral blood was sampled, and synovial fluid was also collected from ankylosing spondylitis patients. The full study cohort was made up of about 25 ankylosing spondylitis patients and 108 healthy donors. What the study reported, not specific to this receptor: A TCR beta motif of 8 or 9 highly homologous amino acid variants appeared characteristic of blood from ankylosing spondylitis patients. The disease-linked clones were reported as significantly enriched in matched synovial fluid samples from ankylosing spondylitis patients. A CD8+ phenotype was shown by the disease-linked clones, which were found at relatively low frequencies in peripheral blood. Some of the motif variants had been reported before in the synovial fluid and blood of reactive arthritis patients, a finding that suggests common disease-initiation mechanisms.

The sequencer was an Illumina HiSeq 2500. Quantitative 5'-RACE with molecular barcodes was the method used to prepare the TCR beta libraries. The authors' pipeline ran thus. Disease-linked TCR variants were identified with a new computational method built on a probabilistic model of VDJ rearrangement. Using fastp at Q25 and MiXCR, TCRdb reprocessed the public reads and kept productive beta chains. Each entry is one CDR3 protein sequence, shown with its most common DNA and genes. These V and J calls rely on TCRdb rather than the paper's analysis. The sample table shows fewer than 200,000 distinct CDR3 sequences, and about 20% are seen once. The ten largest clones add up to 4.3% of the sample. Sequenced material: blood, either unsorted or a sorted T cell fraction (not recorded which). This TCR was recovered from a male donor under 30 with ankylosing spondylitis or in good health (not recorded which). Donor details come from another sample of the same person, matched by shared clones.

This receptor carries the CDR3 CASSLRRGVQPQHF. The DNA is TGTGCCAGCAGTTTGCGCAGGGGAGTTCAGCCCCAGCATTTT. The V and J genes are TRBV12-3 or TRBV12-4 and TRBJ1-5, and possibly TRBD1, on 6 matching bases. Including cysteine and phenylalanine, the CDR3 has 14 amino acids. Kept here is only the CDR3 DNA, which spans 42 bases and is read in frame from base 1. A distance of 12 bases separates the germline ends of V and J, which lose 3 bases and 6 bases respectively.